The 13 T cell receptor beta chains reported below all come from one sample, sequenced in a study of cytomegalovirus exposure and HLA in healthy donors. TCRdb's copy holds only in-frame clones and misses some; the assay was immunoSEQ multiplex PCR. The data hold under 200,000 clones, with under 95% observed a single time. Sequenced sample: PBMCs. These receptor sequences come from a woman younger than 30 in good health and CMV-seropositive.

The V gene is TRBV10-1, the J gene TRBJ2-7, with D maybe TRBD1 (5 bases). The germline gives CDR1 WNHNN, CDR2 SYGVQD (reference sequence). The CDR3 spans 13 residues. V gave up 0 bases and J gave up 6 bases, with 9 bases separating them. The CDR3 DNA follows: TGCGCCAGCAGTGAGTCGGGCAGGGCCGAGCAGTACTTC. Translation gives CASSESGRAEQYF.

The chain combines TRBV11-2 with TRBJ2-6; 8 bases are shared with TRBD1. The CDR3 is 16 residues long. The V segment lost 5 bases and the J segment 0 bases; nucleotides outside the gene matches: 3. From germline, CDR1 is SGHAT and CDR2 FQNNGV. The CDR3 DNA sequence: TGTGCCAGCAGCCCGCAGGGGGCCTCTGGGGCCAACGTCCTGACTTTC. Translating it yields CASSPQGASGANVLTF.

V gene TRBV19 combines with J gene TRBJ2-7; TRBD1 is a possible D gene (5 bases). The V and J ends lost 8 bases and 0 bases respectively, with 11 bases between them. CDR1 is LNHDA and CDR2 is SQIVND in the germline V gene (reference sequence). This CDR3 has 13 amino acids. The CDR3 DNA reads as TGTGCCAGTCAGGGCGAAAGCTCCTACGAGCAGTACTTC. It codes for CASQGESSYEQYF.

The chain employs TRBV7-8 and TRBJ2-1, with 11 bases lining up with TRBD2. The germline gives CDR1 SGHVS, CDR2 FQNEAQ. The CDR3 has 17 residues. The J segment lost 0 bases and the V segment lost 5 bases, leaving 6 bases of the junction unmatched. CDR3 DNA sequence: TGTGCCAGCAGCCAATCTAGCGGGGGGAGCTCCTACAATGAGCAGTTCTTC. This gives the protein CASSQSSGGSSYNEQFF. Full variable domain (outside the CDR3, taken from reference TRBV7-8 and TRBJ2-1): GAGVSQSPRYKVAKRGQDVALRCDPISGHVSLFWYQQALGQGPEFLTYFQNEAQLDKSGLPSDRFFAERPEGSVSTLKIQRTQQEDSAVYLCASSQSSGGSSYNEQFFGPGTRLTVL.

The genes are TRBV27 and TRBJ2-4, with D possibly TRBD2 on 6 matching bases. CDR3 length equals 14 residues. Germline V gene sequence: CDR1 MNHEY, CDR2 SMNVEV (reference sequence). V was pared by 5 bases and J by 8 bases, with 16 bases between. DNA of the CDR3: TGTGCCAGCAGTCCACTAGCAGGGCCTTACATTCAGTACTTC. Translation: CASSPLAGPYIQYF.

This clone was seen a few times. V gene TRBV7-8 combines with J gene TRBJ2-3, with 10 bases aligning to TRBD2. J was trimmed by 4 bases and V by 1 base; bases with no gene match: 11. Germline-derived CDR1 and CDR2 are SGHVS and FQNEAQ. There are 18 residues in the CDR3. CDR3 protein: CASSLELGPSGGADTQYF. The CDR3 bases are TGTGCCAGCAGCTTAGAACTGGGGCCTAGCGGGGGAGCAGATACGCAGTATTTT. Full variable domain (missing parts from reference TRBV7-8 and TRBJ2-3): GAGVSQSPRYKVAKRGQDVALRCDPISGHVSLFWYQQALGQGPEFLTYFQNEAQLDKSGLPSDRFFAERPEGSVSTLKIQRTQQEDSAVYLCASSLELGPSGGADTQYFGPGTRLTVL.

This chain uses TRBV5-1 with TRBJ2-7, with 10 bases identical to TRBD2. The trim removed 4 bases at V and 0 bases at J, leaving 4 bases unmatched. The CDR3 covers 15 residues. Germline V lookup: CDR1 SGHRS, CDR2 YFSETQ. Here the CDR3 DNA reads TGCGCCAGCAGCCCTAGCGGGGGCAGCTCCTACGAGCAGTACTTC. Its translation is CASSPSGGSSYEQYF.

This clone was recorded once. V gene TRBV4-1 combines with J gene TRBJ2-7; 8 bases align to TRBD2. Germline CDR1 is MGHRA and CDR2 is YSYEKL. V lost 4 bases, J lost 1 base, and 6 bases stayed unmatched. CDR3 length: 15 residues. The CDR3 DNA reads as TGCGCCAGCAGCCTCACCGGCGGGGGGTCCTACGAGCAGTACTTC. Translated, it gives CASSLTGGGSYEQYF.

CDR3 loop: CATSSSGDEKLFF. CDR3 sequence (DNA): TGTGCCACCAGCAGCAGCGGGGATGAAAAACTGTTTTTT. The V and J genes are TRBV15 and TRBJ1-4; no definite D call. The CDR3 has 13 amino acids. Germline loops: CDR1 LNHNV, CDR2 YYDKDF (reference sequence). Trimming took off 3 bases at V and 6 bases at J, with 8 bases between the two ends. The whole variable domain, remainder taken from reference TRBV15 and TRBJ1-4, is DAMVIQNPRYQVTQFGKPVTLSCSQTLNHNVMYWYQQKSSQAPKLLFHYYDKDFNNEADTPDNFQSRRPNTSFCFLDIRSPGLGDTAMYLCATSSSGDEKLFFGSGTQLSVL.

The rearrangement links TRBV28 to TRBJ1-2; 10 bases line up with TRBD1. J lost 8 bases, V lost 0 bases, and 3 bases had no gene match. Germline V gene data show CDR1 as MDHEN and CDR2 as SYDVKM. This CDR3 is built from 14 residues. The CDR3 region has the DNA TGTGCCAGCAGTTTATGGGACAGGGGGGGCGGCTACACCTTC. The encoded protein is CASSLWDRGGGYTF.

The CDR3 bases are TGTGCCAGCAGCTTAATGACTAGCCCTGGCTACGAGCAGTACTTC. Its translation is CASSLMTSPGYEQYF. The chain recombines TRBV13 with TRBJ2-7; 7 bases match TRBD2. The germline V gene has CDR1 PRHDT and CDR2 FYEKMQ (reference sequence). The trim removed 2 bases at V and 3 bases at J, leaving 7 bases unmatched. CDR3 size: 15 residues.

This chain connects TRBV5-4 to TRBJ2-1, with 7 nucleotides matching TRBD1. The V segment lost 0 bases and the J segment 14 bases; nucleotides outside the gene matches: 5. Germline assignment: CDR1 SGHNT and CDR2 YYREEE (reference sequence). The CDR3 has 12 amino acids. The CDR3 sequence is CASSLGGQKEFF. The CDR3 DNA reads TGTGCCAGCAGCTTGGGGGGACAGAAGGAGTTCTTC. The full variable domain, in which reference TRBV5-4 and TRBJ2-1 provide the parts outside the CDR3, is ETGVTQSPTHLIKTRGQQVTLRCSSQSGHNTVSWYQQALGQGPQFIFQYYREEENGRGNFPPRFSGLQFPNYSSELNVNALELDDSALYLCASSLGGQKEFFGPGTRLTVL.

Only one count was recorded for this clone. CDR3 coding DNA: TGTGCCAGCAGCCACGGGCTAGCGGGAACTTGGGGCGGGGAGCTGTTTTTT. It translates to CASSHGLAGTWGGELFF. The rearrangement uses TRBV11-1 and TRBJ2-2; TRBD2 aligns across 9 bases. The germline gives CDR1 SGHAT, CDR2 FQDESV (reference sequence). This CDR3 has 17 residues. The V segment lost 5 bases and the J segment 7 bases; nucleotides outside the gene matches: 14.